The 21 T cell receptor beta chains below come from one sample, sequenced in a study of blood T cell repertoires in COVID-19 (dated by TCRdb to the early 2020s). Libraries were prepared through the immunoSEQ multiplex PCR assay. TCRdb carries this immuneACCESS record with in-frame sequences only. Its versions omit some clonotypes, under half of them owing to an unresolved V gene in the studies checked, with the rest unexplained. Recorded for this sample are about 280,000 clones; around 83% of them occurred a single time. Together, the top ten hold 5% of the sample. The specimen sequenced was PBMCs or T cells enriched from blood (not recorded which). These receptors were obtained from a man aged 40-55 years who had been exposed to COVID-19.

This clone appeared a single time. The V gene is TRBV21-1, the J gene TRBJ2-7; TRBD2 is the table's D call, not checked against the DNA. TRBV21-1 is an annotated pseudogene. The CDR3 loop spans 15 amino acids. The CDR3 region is CASSNFRLTTYEQYF. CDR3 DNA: TGTGCCAGCAGCAACTTTAGACTGACTACCTACGAGCAGTACTTC.

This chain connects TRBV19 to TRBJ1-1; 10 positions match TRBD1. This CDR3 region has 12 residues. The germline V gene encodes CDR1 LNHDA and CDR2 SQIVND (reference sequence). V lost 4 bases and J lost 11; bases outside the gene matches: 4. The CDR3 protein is CASSRRQGAAFF. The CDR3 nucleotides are TGTGCCAGTAGTAGAAGACAGGGGGCGGCTTTCTTT.

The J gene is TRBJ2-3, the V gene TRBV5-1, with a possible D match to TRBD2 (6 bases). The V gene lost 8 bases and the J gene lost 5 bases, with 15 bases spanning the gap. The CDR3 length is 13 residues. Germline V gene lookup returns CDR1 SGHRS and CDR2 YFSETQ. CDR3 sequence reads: CASALQGGDTQYF. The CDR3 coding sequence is TGCGCCAGTGCCCTGCAGGGAGGAGATACGCAGTATTTT.

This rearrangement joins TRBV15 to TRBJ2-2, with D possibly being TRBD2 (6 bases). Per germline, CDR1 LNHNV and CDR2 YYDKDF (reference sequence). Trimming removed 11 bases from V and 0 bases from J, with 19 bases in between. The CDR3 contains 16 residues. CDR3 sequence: CAARGGQNSNTGELFF. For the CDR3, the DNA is TGTGCCGCAAGGGGAGGCCAGAATTCGAACACCGGGGAGCTGTTTTTT.

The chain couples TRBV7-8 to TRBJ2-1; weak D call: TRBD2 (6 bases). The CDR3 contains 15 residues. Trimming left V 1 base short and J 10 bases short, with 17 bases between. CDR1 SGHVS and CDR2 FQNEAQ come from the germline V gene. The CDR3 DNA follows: TGTGCCAGCAGCTTAGAGGTAGCGGCCTGGGGGGAGCAGTTCTTC. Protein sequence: CASSLEVAAWGEQFF.

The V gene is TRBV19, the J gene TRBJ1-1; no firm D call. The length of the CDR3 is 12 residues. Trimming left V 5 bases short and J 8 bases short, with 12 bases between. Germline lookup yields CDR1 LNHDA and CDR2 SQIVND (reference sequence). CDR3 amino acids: CASSPSLTEAFF. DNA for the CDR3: TGTGCCAGTAGTCCTAGCCTGACCGAAGCTTTCTTT.

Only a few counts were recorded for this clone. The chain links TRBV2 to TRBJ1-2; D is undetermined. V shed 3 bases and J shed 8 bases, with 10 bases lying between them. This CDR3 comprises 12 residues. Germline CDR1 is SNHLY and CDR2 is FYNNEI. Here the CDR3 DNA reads TGTGCCAGCAGTGAGTCGGTGGTGGGCTACACCTTC. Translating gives CASSESVVGYTF.

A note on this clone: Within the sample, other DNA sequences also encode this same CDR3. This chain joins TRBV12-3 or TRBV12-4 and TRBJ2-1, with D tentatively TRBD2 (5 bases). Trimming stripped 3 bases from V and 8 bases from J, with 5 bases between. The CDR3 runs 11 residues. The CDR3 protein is CASSLRDEQFF. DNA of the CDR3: TGTGCCAGCAGTTTGCGGGATGAGCAGTTCTTC.

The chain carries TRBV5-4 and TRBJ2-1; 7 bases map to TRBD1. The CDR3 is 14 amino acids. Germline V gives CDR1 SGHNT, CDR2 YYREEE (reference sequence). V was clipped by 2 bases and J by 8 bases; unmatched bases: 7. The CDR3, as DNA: TGTGCCAGCAGCTTTGACAGGGTGGGGGATGAGCAGTTCTTC. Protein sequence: CASSFDRVGDEQFF.

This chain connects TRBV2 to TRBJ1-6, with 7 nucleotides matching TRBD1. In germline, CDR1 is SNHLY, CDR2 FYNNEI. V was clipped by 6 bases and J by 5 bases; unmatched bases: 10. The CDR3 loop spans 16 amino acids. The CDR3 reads CASSLTDRDNNSPLHF. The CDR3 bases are TGTGCCAGCAGCCTCACCGACAGGGATAATAATTCACCCCTCCACTTT.

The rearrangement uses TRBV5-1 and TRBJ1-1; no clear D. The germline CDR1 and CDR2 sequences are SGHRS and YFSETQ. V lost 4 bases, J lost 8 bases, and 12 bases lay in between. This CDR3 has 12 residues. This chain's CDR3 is CASSDGASEAFF. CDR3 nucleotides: TGCGCCAGCAGCGACGGAGCCTCAGAAGCTTTCTTT.

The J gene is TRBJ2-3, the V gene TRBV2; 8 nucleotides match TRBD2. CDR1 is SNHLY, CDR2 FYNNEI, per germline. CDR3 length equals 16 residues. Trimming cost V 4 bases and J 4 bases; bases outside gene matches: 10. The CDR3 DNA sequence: TGTGCCAGCAGTGGAAGGCGGGAGGTTGAATCAGATACGCAGTATTTT. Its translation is CASSGRREVESDTQYF.

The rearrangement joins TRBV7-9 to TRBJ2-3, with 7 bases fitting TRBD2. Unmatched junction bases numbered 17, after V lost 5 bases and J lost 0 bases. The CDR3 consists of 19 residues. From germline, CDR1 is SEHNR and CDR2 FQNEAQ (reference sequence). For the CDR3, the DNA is TGTGCCAGCAGCCTACCCCCGACTCTAGCGGTCGCTAGCACAGATACGCAGTATTTT. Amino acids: CASSLPPTLAVASTDTQYF.

CDR3 region: CASKQTGGIGYTF. The CDR3 DNA sequence: TGTGCCAGCAAACAGACAGGGGGTATAGGCTACACCTTC. The chain employs TRBV27 and TRBJ1-2; 9 bases agree with TRBD1. V dropped 7 bases and J dropped 8; count of bases not matched to a gene: 8. The CDR3 covers 13 residues. The germline CDR1 and CDR2 sequences are MNHEY and SMNVEV (reference sequence).

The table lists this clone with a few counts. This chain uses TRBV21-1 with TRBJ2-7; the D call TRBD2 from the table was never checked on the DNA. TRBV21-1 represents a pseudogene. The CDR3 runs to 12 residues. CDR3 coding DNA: TGTGCCAGCAGCAACGCGGGAACCGAGCAGTACTTC. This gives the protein CASSNAGTEQYF.

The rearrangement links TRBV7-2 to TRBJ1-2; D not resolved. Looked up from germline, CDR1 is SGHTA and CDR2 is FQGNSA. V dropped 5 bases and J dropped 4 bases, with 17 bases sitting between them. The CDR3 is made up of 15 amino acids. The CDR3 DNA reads TGTGCCAGCAGCAATCGGGCTCCTCGGGGCTATGGCTACACCTTC. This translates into CASSNRAPRGYGYTF.

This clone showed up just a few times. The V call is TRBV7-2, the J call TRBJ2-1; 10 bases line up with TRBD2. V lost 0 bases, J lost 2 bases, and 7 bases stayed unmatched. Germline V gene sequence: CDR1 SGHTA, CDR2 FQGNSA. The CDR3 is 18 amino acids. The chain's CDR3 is CASSLAPRTSGAYNEQFF. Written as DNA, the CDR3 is TGTGCCAGCAGCTTAGCTCCTAGGACTAGCGGAGCCTACAATGAGCAGTTCTTC.

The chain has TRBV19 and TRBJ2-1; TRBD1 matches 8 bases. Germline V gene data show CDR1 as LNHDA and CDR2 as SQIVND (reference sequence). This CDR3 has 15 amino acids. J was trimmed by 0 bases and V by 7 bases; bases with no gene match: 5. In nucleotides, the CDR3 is TGTGCCAGTACCCACGACAGGGGCTCCTACAATGAGCAGTTCTTC. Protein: CASTHDRGSYNEQFF.

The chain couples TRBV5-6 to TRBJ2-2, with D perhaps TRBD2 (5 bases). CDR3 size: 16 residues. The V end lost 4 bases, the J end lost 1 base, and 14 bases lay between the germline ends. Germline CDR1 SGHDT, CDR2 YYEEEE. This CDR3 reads CASSPLAGRNTGELFF. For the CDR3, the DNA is TGTGCCAGCAGCCCCTTGGCGGGTAGGAACACCGGGGAGCTGTTTTTT.

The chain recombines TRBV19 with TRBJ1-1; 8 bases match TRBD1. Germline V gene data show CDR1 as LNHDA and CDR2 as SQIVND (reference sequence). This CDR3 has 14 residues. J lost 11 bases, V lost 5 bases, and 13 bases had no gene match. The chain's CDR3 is CASSPGQGGGGAFF. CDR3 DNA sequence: TGTGCCAGTAGTCCCGGACAGGGCGGAGGCGGGGCTTTCTTT. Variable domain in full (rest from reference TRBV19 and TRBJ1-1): DGGITQSPKYLFRKEGQNVTLSCEQNLNHDAMYWYRQDPGQGLRLIYYSQIVNDFQKGDIAEGYSVSREKKESFPLTVTSAQKNPTAFYLCASSPGQGGGGAFFGQGTRLTVV.

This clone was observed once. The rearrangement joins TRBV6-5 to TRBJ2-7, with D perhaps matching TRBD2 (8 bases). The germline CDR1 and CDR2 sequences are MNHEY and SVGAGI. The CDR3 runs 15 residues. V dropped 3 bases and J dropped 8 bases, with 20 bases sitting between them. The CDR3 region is CASSYNPGLGGQQYF. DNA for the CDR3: TGTGCCAGCAGTTATAATCCGGGACTAGGGGGCCAGCAGTACTTC.